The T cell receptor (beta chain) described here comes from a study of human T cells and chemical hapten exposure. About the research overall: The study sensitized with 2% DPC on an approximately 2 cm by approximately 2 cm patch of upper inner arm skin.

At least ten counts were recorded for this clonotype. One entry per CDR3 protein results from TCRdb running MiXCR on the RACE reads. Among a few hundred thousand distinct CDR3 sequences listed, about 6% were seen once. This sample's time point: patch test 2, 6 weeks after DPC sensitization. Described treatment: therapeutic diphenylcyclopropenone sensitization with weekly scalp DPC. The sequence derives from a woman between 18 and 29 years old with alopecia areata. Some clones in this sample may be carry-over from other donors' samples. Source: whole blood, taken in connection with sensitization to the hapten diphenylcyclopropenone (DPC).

The CDR3 region has the DNA TGCAGCGTTGCCGGGACGAACACTGAAGCTTTCTTT. It is translated as CSVAGTNTEAFF. The chain carries TRBV29-1 and TRBJ1-1, with D possibly matching TRBD1 (5 bases). CDR1 and CDR2 (germline): SQVTM, ANQGSEA. With 4 bases removed from V and 1 base from J, the gap between germline ends came to 7 bases. The CDR3 totals 12 residues. The full variable domain, rest sourced from reference TRBV29-1 and TRBJ1-1, is SAVISQKPSRDICQRGTSLTIQCQVDSQVTMMFWYRQQPGQSLTLIATANQGSEATYESGFVIDKFPISRPNLTFSTLTVSNMSPEDSSIYLCSVAGTNTEAFFGQGTRLTVV.